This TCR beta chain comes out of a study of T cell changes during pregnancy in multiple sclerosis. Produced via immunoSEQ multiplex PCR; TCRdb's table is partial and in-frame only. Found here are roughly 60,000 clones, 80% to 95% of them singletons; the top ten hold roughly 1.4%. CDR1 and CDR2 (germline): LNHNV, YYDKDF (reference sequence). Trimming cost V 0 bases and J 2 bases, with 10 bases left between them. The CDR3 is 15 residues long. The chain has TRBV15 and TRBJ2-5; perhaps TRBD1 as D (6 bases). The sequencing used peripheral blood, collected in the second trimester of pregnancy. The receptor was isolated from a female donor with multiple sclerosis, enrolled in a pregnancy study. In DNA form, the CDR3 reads TGTGCCACCAGCAGAGAAGGGGGAATTCAAGAGACCCAGTACTTC. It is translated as CATSREGGIQETQYF.